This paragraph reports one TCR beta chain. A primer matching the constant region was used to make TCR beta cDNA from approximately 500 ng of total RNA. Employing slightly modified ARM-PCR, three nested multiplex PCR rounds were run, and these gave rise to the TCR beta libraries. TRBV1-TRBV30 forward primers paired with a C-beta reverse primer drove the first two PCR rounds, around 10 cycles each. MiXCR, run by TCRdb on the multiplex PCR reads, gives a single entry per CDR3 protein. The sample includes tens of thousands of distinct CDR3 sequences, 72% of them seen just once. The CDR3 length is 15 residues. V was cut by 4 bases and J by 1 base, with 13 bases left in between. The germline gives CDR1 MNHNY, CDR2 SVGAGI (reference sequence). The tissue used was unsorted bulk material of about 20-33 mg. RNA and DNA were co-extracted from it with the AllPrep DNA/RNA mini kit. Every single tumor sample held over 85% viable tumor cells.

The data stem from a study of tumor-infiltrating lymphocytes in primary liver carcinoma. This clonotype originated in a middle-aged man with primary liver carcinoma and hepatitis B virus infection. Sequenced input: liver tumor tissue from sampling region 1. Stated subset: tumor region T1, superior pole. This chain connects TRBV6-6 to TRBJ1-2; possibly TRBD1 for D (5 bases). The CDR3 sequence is CASSLLTDVNYGYTF. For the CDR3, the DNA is TGTGCCAGCAGTTTGCTGACAGATGTTAACTATGGCTACACCTTC.